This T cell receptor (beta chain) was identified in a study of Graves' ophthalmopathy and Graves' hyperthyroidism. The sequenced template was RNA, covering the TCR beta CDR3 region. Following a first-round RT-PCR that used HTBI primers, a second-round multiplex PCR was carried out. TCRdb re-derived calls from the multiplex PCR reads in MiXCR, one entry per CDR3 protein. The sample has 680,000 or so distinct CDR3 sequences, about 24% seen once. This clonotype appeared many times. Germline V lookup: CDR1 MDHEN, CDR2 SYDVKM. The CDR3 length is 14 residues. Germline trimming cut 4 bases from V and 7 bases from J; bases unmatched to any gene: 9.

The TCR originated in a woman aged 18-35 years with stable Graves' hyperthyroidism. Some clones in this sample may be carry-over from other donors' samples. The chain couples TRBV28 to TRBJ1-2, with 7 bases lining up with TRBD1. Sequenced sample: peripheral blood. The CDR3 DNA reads TGTGCCAGCAGTTCAACAGGGGAGCTAAGTGGCTACACCTTC. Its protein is CASSSTGELSGYTF.